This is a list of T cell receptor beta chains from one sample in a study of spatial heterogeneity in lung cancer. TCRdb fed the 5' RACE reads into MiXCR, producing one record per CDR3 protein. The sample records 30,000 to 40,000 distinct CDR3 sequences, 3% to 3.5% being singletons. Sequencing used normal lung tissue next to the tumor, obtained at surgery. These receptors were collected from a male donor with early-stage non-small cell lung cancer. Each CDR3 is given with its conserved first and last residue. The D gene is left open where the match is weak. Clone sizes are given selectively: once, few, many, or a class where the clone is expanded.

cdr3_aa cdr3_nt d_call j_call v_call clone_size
CASSLGTGSFYEQYF TGCGCCAGCAGCTTGGGGACAGGAAGTTTCTACGAGCAGTACTTC TRBD1 TRBJ2-7 TRBV5-1 many
CSAGSGWGSTDTQYF TGCAGTGCTGGTAGCGGGTGGGGTAGCACAGATACGCAGTATTTT TRBD2 TRBJ2-3 TRBV20-1 many
CASSLTPGEGEQYF TGTGCCAGCAGCTTAACCCCCGGGGAGGGCGAGCAGTACTTC TRBD2 TRBJ2-7 TRBV7-9 many
CASSVQGGYGYTF TGTGCCAGCAGTGTACAGGGTGGCTATGGCTACACCTTC NA TRBJ1-2 TRBV6-5 many
CASSAPGSDNEQYF TGTGCCAGCAGTGCGCCGGGCTCCGACAACGAGCAGTACTTC NA TRBJ2-7 TRBV28 NA
CASSLGIAVELFF TGTGCCAGCAGTCTTGGGATCGCCGTGGAGCTGTTTTTT NA TRBJ2-2 TRBV12-3/TRBV12-4 many
CSVGGGQGADTQYF TGCAGCGTTGGAGGGGGTCAGGGTGCGGATACGCAGTATTTT NA TRBJ2-3 TRBV29-1 many
CASSPGTGELFF TGTGCTAGCAGCCCAGGGACCGGGGAGCTGTTTTTT NA TRBJ2-2 TRBV7-7 many
CASSSLFGTGTGNTIYF TGTGCCAGCAGTTCTCTATTCGGGACAGGGACGGGAAACACCATATATTTT TRBD1 TRBJ1-3 TRBV28 many
CASSSLLANTEAFF TGTGCCAGCAGTTCCCTCCTTGCGAACACTGAAGCTTTCTTT NA TRBJ1-1 TRBV28 many
CASSFFQGEYEQYF TGTGCCAGCAGCTTTTTCCAGGGGGAATACGAGCAGTACTTC TRBD1 TRBJ2-7 TRBV11-2 NA
CSAWTGRHEQFF TGCAGTGCTTGGACAGGGCGGCACGAGCAGTTCTTC TRBD1 TRBJ2-1 TRBV20-1 many
CASSYSPGTRDTLHF TGTGCCAGCAGTTACTCCCCTGGAACGCGGGACACCCTCCACTTT NA TRBJ1-6 TRBV6-2/TRBV6-3 many
CASSLAGQSTGELFF TGCGCCAGCAGCTTGGCGGGACAGAGCACCGGGGAGCTGTTTTTT TRBD1 TRBJ2-2 TRBV5-1 many
CASSWTSGRAGTDTQYF TGTGCCAGCAGCTGGACTAGCGGGAGGGCCGGGACAGATACGCAGTATTTT TRBD2 TRBJ2-3 TRBV5-5 many
CSAISGGQWSIQYF TGCAGTGCTATCAGCGGGGGCCAATGGAGCATTCAGTACTTC TRBD2 TRBJ2-4 TRBV20-1 many
CASRKGGPYFVGELFF TGTGCCAGCAGAAAGGGGGGGCCCTACTTCGTGGGGGAGCTGTTTTTT NA TRBJ2-2 TRBV6-1 few
CASRVEEKLFF TGTGCCAGCAGGGTGGAAGAAAAACTGTTTTTT NA TRBJ1-4 TRBV28 many
CASSLGPGQYYEQYF TGTGCCAGCAGCTTGGGGCCGGGACAATACTACGAGCAGTACTTC NA TRBJ2-7 TRBV5-5 many
CASSRRATGYIDEQYF TGTGCCAGCAGCCGTCGAGCGACAGGGTACATCGACGAGCAGTACTTC TRBD1 TRBJ2-7 TRBV5-6 many
CASSYGPAAYEQYF TGTGCCAGCAGCTACGGACCCGCGGCCTACGAGCAGTACTTC NA TRBJ2-7 TRBV7-2 few
CASSLLDRATYEQYF TGTGCCAGCTCCCTACTAGACAGGGCGACCTACGAGCAGTACTTC TRBD1 TRBJ2-7 TRBV5-5 NA
CAWRTGGNSPLHF TGTGCCTGGAGGACAGGGGGGAATTCACCCCTCCACTTT TRBD1 TRBJ1-6 TRBV30 many
CASSSTGSGEAFF TGTGCCAGCAGTTCCACAGGAAGTGGGGAAGCTTTCTTT NA TRBJ1-1 TRBV27 many
CASSVGTNQETQYF TGTGCCAGCAGCGTCGGGACTAACCAAGAGACCCAGTACTTC TRBD2 TRBJ2-5 TRBV5-5 many
CASSGGTEKLFF TGTGCCAGCAGCGGGGGGACGGAAAAACTGTTTTTT NA TRBJ1-4 TRBV5-6 many
CSARDPRGEQPQHF TGCAGTGCTAGAGATCCCAGGGGGGAACAGCCCCAGCATTTT TRBD1 TRBJ1-5 TRBV20-1 few
CASSLLARSSTDTQYF TGTGCCAGCAGTCTTCTAGCGCGCTCTAGCACAGATACGCAGTATTTT NA TRBJ2-3 TRBV28 many
CASSVDLYTEAFF TGTGCCAGCAGCGTTGACCTATACACTGAAGCTTTCTTT NA TRBJ1-1 TRBV2 many
CASKIELAVNNEQFF TGTGCCAGCAAGATAGAACTAGCGGTTAACAATGAGCAGTTCTTC TRBD2 TRBJ2-1 TRBV27 many
CSATSPREDQPQHF TGCAGTGCTACCTCCCCCAGGGAGGACCAGCCCCAGCATTTT NA TRBJ1-5 TRBV20-1 many
CASSLTAEQIDYEQYF TGTGCCAGCAGTTTAACGGCAGAACAAATAGACTACGAGCAGTACTTC NA TRBJ2-7 TRBV27 many
CASSVVGRSNEKLFF TGTGCCAGCAGCGTAGTGGGCAGATCTAATGAAAAACTGTTTTTT NA TRBJ1-4 TRBV9 many
CASSPRDDYNEQFF TGTGCCAGCAGCCCCCGGGACGACTACAATGAGCAGTTCTTC NA TRBJ2-1 TRBV28 many
CASSGTAKGTEAFF TGTGCCAGCAGTGGGACAGCAAAGGGGACTGAAGCTTTCTTT TRBD1 TRBJ1-1 TRBV6-5 NA
CSATGTSNYEQYF TGCAGTGCTACCGGGACTAGTAACTACGAGCAGTACTTC TRBD2 TRBJ2-7 TRBV20-1 NA
CASSLSGGGAPYGYTF TGTGCCAGCAGTCTTAGCGGCGGAGGGGCCCCCTATGGCTACACCTTC NA TRBJ1-2 TRBV7-2 many
CASSPGTSGSTRETQYF TGTGCCAGCAGTCCCGGGACTAGCGGGAGTACGCGAGAGACCCAGTACTTC TRBD2 TRBJ2-5 TRBV28 many
CSARRTAQPQHF TGCAGTGCTAGGCGTACAGCTCAGCCCCAGCATTTT NA TRBJ1-5 TRBV20-1 NA
CSVAGTGGYNEQFF TGCAGCGTTGCCGGGACAGGGGGATACAATGAGCAGTTCTTC TRBD1 TRBJ2-1 TRBV29-1 many
CSVTGNTEAFF TGCAGCGTAACAGGGAACACTGAAGCTTTCTTT NA TRBJ1-1 TRBV29-1 NA